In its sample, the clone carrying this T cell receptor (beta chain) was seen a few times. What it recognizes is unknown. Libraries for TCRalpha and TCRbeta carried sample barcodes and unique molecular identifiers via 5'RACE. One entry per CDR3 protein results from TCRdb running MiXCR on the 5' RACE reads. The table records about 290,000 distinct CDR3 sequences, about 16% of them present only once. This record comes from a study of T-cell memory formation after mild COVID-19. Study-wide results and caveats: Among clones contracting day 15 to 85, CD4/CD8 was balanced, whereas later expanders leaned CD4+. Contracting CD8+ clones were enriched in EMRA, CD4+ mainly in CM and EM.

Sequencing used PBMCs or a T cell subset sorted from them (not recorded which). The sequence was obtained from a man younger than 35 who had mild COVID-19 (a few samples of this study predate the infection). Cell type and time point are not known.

The chain's CDR3 is CASKLGHHNEKLFF. The CDR3 nucleotides read TGTGCCAGCAAGTTGGGACACCATAATGAAAAACTGTTTTTT. The gene calls are TRBV27 and TRBJ1-4; TRBD1 is a possible D gene (6 bases). CDR3 length: 14 residues. V was shortened by 7 bases and J by 4 bases, with 13 bases between the two germline ends. Germline V CDR1 and CDR2: MNHEY, SMNVEV (reference sequence).